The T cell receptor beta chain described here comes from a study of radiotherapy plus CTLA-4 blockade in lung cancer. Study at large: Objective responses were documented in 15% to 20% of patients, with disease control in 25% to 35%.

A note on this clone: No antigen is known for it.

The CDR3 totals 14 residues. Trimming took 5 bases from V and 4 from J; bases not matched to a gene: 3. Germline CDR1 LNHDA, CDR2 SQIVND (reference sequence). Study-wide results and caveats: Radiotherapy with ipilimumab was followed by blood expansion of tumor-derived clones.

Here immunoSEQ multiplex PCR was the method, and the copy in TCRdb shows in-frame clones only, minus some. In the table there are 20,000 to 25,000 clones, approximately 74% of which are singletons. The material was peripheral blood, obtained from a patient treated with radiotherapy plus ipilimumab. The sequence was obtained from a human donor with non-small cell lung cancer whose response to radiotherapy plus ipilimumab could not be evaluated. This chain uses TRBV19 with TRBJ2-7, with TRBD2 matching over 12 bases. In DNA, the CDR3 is TGTGCCAGTAGTTCCGGGACTAGCGGGTACGAGCAGTACTTC. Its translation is CASSSGTSGYEQYF. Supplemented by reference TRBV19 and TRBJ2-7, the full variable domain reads DGGITQSPKYLFRKEGQNVTLSCEQNLNHDAMYWYRQDPGQGLRLIYYSQIVNDFQKGDIAEGYSVSREKKESFPLTVTSAQKNPTAFYLCASSSGTSGYEQYFGPGTRLTVT.